This T cell receptor (beta chain) was retrieved from a study of cytomegalovirus exposure and HLA in healthy donors. Overall study context: An earlier analysis identified 120 million or so unique TCR beta sequences in about 170 million T cells. Study conclusions and caveats: The dataset shows that most TCR sequences were rare, while some public TCRs occurred in many donors. In an earlier analysis, in approximately 570 donors, most V segments appeared productive either ~90% or ~30% of the time.

PCR primers comprised 60 Vbeta and 13 Jbeta primers. Profiled with immunoSEQ multiplex PCR; TCRdb holds only in-frame clones, not every one. The sample shows about 76,000 clones, around three quarters of them seen only once. About this clone itself: Antigen unknown.

This CDR3 contains 12 residues. Trimming left V 6 bases short and J 5 bases short, with 10 bases between. Germline CDR1 reads MDHEN; CDR2 reads SYDVKM. This clonotype originated in a male donor in good health and CMV-seropositive. The specimen was PBMCs. V is TRBV28 and J is TRBJ1-1; D call uncertain. CDR3: CASRNLITEAFF. The CDR3 DNA follows: TGTGCCAGCAGGAACTTAATAACTGAAGCTTTCTTT.